This T cell receptor beta chain was sequenced during a study of beta chain features in type 1 diabetes (dated by TCRdb to 2016 to 2019). With respect to the entire study: No differences in mean age, gender distribution, total cell number or subset yield were found between patients and healthy donors. In the study, recently diagnosed type 1 diabetes patients and matched healthy donors were compared on the TCRB repertoires of their sorted circulating CD4+ T cell subsets. A total of roughly 99 million sorted cells were examined across all samples, and the number of cells per subset was strongly correlated with RNA yield. Whereas all 28 donors provided naive and central memory subsets, regulatory and stem cell-like memory subsets were isolated from just 8 patients and roughly 8 healthy donors.

From cysteine to phenylalanine, the CDR3 is 13 amino acids long. The retained sequence is limited to the CDR3, 39 bases, with the frame set at the first base. In the germline V gene (reference sequence), CDR1 corresponds to GTSNPN and CDR2 to SVGIG. The junction shows trimming of 4 bases on V and 4 bases on J, and the gene matches do not reach 6 bases of it. This clone was detected only a few times. Its antigen specificity is not known. Base quality data are lacking; no much larger clone is found one base away. Each donor gave one peripheral blood draw, averaging approximately 120 mL, which was collected into heparinised tubes. Naive, central memory, regulatory and stem cell-like memory CD4+ T cells were sorted on a BD FACSAria II using a panel including CD45RO, CCR7, CD25, CD127, CD95 and CD27. All sorted populations exceeded 95% purity. Right away, PBMCs were isolated by Lymphoprep density gradient centrifugation and were stained directly, with no culture step. So that batch effects would be minimized, each experiment stained and sorted samples in pairs, pairing one healthy donor with one patient.

What the authors observed across the whole study: Because small numbers of individuals were included in the HLA sub-analyses, any influence of HLA type on TCRB rearrangement was left unresolved. In all four CD4+ subsets, TCRB CDR3 length was moderately but significantly shorter in type 1 diabetes patients. Naive, central memory and regulatory TCRB repertoires appeared to be more alike among patients than among healthy donors. At VDJ recombination sites, patients with type 1 diabetes made fewer insertions and deleted more nucleotides, a pattern implying thymic rearrangement abnormalities. Because cDNA rather than genomic DNA was sequenced, highly expressing activated cells could have been over-represented, although no difference in activation and CD3 levels was found between groups. Shorter templates might be favored by PCR, yet because patient and control samples were amplified and corrected together, any such skew would affect both groups equally.

The High Capacity cDNA Reverse Transcription Kit was used to reverse transcribe all of the isolated RNA, meaning that expressed TCRB transcripts were what got sequenced. Naive, central memory and regulatory T cell samples underwent deep immunoSEQ sequencing, averaging around 3.9 million total reads per sample. Sorted cells were lysed in RLT buffer, and RNA was extracted using DNase-treated RNeasy Micro or Mini kits according to cell number. To prevent cross-contamination, every cell subset was processed on its own, while patient and healthy donor samples were processed together. TCRB sequences were amplified from cDNA with the immunoSEQ multiplex PCR, producing 87-bp fragments spanning the CDR3 region. Amplicons were sequenced on the Illumina HiSeq platform. Regarding the original processing steps: Synthetic template baselines were used to correct PCR bias computationally, reads within Hamming distance 2 were collapsed, and singletons that could not be merged were discarded. By aligning reads against IMGT, V, D and J genes, CDR3 length, and insertions or deletions at six rearrangement sites were assigned. Within each subset, clonotype counts were normalized to sorted cell number, and only after that were true diversity and Gini coefficients computed with the tcR R package. The overlap coefficient, calculated on TCRB nucleotide sequences, was used to measure repertoire sharing. Out-of-frame TCRB sequences from naive cells were analyzed to stand in for the pre-selection repertoire. TCRdb provides this immuneACCESS table in a form limited to in-frame rearrangements. Some clones are lacking; in checked studies, under half of them reflect an unresolved V gene, and why the rest are absent is not known. The DNA gave D and trimming, while V, J and clone size come from that table. This sample is represented by about 710,000 clones; over 11% of them were singletons. Around 0.04% of the sample is taken by the ten largest.

The chain was built from TRBV30 and TRBJ1-2, with 7 bases in between that match TRBD1. This clonotype was obtained from a man younger than 35 with type 1 diabetes. The source material was naive CD4+ T cells from blood. Explained via the paper, the cell subset or site label denotes: true naive CD4+ T cells. The DNA sequence is given as TGTGCCTGGACTCTACCAGGGGGCTATGGCTACACCTTC. Translation gives CAWTLPGGYGYTF.